This TCR beta chain was observed in a study of blood T cells in healthy people across ages. Study-level results: With unsorted PBMCs, a conclusive comparison of naive versus antigen-experienced cells was not possible.

There are 14 residues in the CDR3. J was trimmed by 0 bases and V by 6 bases; bases with no gene match: 2. The germline gives CDR1 SEHNR, CDR2 FQNEAQ (reference sequence). Next came a second PCR, run for about 7 to 12 cycles, which used a sample-barcoded 5' primer along with a J-beta primer mix. MiXCR, run by TCRdb on the 5' RACE reads, gives a single entry per CDR3 protein. Here the sample spans hundreds of thousands of distinct CDR3 sequences, more than 20% being singletons. This clonotype was observed many times. Antigen: not known. These same records also appear under a second study, on T cells of mothers and their children. As that study records: A few healthy Caucasian mothers, along with their six children, were the donors.

V and J are TRBV7-9 and TRBJ1-5; 7 bases are shared with TRBD1. The source material was blood. The clonotype was recovered from a boy aged 5 to 17 in good health. The CDR3 nucleotides are TGTGCCAGCAGTGGGACAGATAGCAATCAGCCCCAGCATTTT. It encodes CASSGTDSNQPQHF.